This section outlines one T cell receptor beta chain sequence together with its context. Its antigen is as yet unknown. TCRdb's copy holds only in-frame clones and misses some; the assay was immunoSEQ multiplex PCR. The profile shows approximately 66,000 clones, roughly nine tenths of them singletons. After removal of 2 bases from V and 6 bases from J, the junction contained 4 bases not matched to a gene. CDR1 is LNHDA and CDR2 is SQIVND in the germline V gene (reference sequence). The CDR3 length is 15 residues. The sample is drawn from a study of OX40 agonist ivuxolimab in advanced cancers. Study at large: The patients got ivuxolimab, which is an agonistic anti-OX40 (CD134) antibody.

The study, taken as a whole, reports: Expanded clones tended on average to be more numerous among CD8+ T cells than CD4+. Also showing low normalized T-cell clonal expansion were some of the nonresponders.

The V call is TRBV19, the J call TRBJ2-1, with TRBD2 matching 10 bases. This specimen consisted of CD4+ or CD8+ T cells sorted from blood, obtained in a trial of the OX40 agonist ivuxolimab. The receptor's source is an adult with an advanced solid tumor such as melanoma, head and neck, liver or kidney cancer. In DNA, the CDR3 is TGTGCCAGTAGTATAACTAGCGGGATTAGCAATGAGCAGTTCTTC. Amino acids: CASSITSGISNEQFF.